This T cell receptor beta chain appears in the sequencing data of a study of naive and memory T cell subsets. The beta constant-region primer was an equimolar mix of two oligonucleotides covering TRBC1 and TRBC2. Ligated cDNA was amplified by four rounds of PCR with nested alpha and beta constant-region primers and SP2. MiXCR, run by TCRdb on the UMI-ligation and nested PCR reads, gives a single entry per CDR3 protein. This repertoire shows about 150,000 distinct CDR3 sequences, roughly 22% found once; its top ten account for around 0.11%. The germline gives CDR1 MNHEY, CDR2 SVGEGT. The V gene lost 2 bases and the J gene lost 6 bases, with 8 bases spanning the gap. The CDR3 is 13 residues long. Separate alpha and beta amplification began at the second PCR step. CD4 T cells were positively selected, then CD8 T cells from the CD4-negative fraction. This clonotype was observed many times. The antigen remains undetermined.

Overall study results and limits: Each distinct alpha or beta sequence counts as one clonotype. A few larger clonotypes appeared in naive repertoires, especially CD8, possibly memory cells re-expressing CD45RA. In naive cells, over 90% of TCR sequences were seen only once.

The chain is built from TRBV6-2 or TRBV6-3 and TRBJ2-1; D gene uncertain. What was sequenced was naive CD4+ T cells from blood. The clonotype comes from a human donor in good health. The CDR3 DNA is TGTGCCAGCAGTTACGGGGAACCCAATGAGCAGTTCTTC. It specifies CASSYGEPNEQFF.